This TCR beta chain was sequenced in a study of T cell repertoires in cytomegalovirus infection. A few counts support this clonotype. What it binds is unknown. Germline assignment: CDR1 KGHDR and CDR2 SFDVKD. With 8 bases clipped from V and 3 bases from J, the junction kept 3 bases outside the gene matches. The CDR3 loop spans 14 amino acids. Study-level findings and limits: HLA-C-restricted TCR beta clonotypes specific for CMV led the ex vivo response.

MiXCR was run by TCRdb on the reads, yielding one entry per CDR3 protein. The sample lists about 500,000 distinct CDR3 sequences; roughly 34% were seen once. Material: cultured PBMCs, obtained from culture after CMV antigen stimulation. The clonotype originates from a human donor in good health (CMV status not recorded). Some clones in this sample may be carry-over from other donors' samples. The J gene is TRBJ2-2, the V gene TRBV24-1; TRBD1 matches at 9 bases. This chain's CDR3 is CATKGTGHTGELFF. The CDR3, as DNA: TGTGCCACCAAAGGGACAGGGCACACCGGGGAGCTGTTTTTT.